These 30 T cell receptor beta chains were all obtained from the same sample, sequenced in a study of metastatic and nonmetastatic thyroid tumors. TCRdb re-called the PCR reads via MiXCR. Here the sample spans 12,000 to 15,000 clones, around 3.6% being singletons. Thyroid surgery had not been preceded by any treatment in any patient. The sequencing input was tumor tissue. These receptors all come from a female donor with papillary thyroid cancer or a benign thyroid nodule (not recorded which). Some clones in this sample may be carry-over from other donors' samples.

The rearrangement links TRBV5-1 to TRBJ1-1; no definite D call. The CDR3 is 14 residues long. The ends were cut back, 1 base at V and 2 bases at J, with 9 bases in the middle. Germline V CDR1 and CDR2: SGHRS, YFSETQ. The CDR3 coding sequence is TGCGCCAGCAGCTTGAGCCAGGTAAACACTGAAGCTTTCTTT. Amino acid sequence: CASSLSQVNTEAFF. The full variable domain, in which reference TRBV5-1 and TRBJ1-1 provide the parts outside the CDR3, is KAGVTQTPRYLIKTRGQQVTLSCSPISGHRSVSWYQQTPGQGLQFLFEYFSETQRNKGNFPGRFSGRQFSNSRSEMNVSTLELGDSALYLCASSLSQVNTEAFFGQGTRLTVV.

CDR3 sequence: CASSLSRGGSSYEQYF. The CDR3 DNA reads as TGTGCCAGCAGTTTATCGCGGGGTGGAAGCTCCTACGAGCAGTACTTC. The chain carries TRBV27 and TRBJ2-7, with TRBD2 as a possible D gene (6 bases). Germline V lookup: CDR1 MNHEY, CDR2 SMNVEV (reference sequence). This CDR3 spans 16 amino acids. V was clipped by 0 bases and J by 0 bases, with 12 bases between them.

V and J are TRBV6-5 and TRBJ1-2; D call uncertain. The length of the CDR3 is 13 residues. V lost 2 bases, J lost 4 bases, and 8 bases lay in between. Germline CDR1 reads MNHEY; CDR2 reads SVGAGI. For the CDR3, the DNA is TGTGCCAGCAGTTACGGGAGAGGCTATGGCTACACCTTC. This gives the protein CASSYGRGYGYTF.

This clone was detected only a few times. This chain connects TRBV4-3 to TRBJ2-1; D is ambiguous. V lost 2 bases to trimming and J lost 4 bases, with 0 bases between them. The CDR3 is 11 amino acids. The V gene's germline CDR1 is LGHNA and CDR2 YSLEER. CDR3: CASSQYNEQFF. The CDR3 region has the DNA TGCGCCAGCAGCCAATACAATGAGCAGTTCTTC.

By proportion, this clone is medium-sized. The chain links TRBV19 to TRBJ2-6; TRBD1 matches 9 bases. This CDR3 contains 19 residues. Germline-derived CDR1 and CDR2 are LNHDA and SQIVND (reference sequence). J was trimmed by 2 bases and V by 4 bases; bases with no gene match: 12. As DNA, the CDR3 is TGTGCCAGTAGTAACCGGGACAGGGTTTCTTCTCCTGGGGCCAACGTCCTGACTTTC. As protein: CASSNRDRVSSPGANVLTF.

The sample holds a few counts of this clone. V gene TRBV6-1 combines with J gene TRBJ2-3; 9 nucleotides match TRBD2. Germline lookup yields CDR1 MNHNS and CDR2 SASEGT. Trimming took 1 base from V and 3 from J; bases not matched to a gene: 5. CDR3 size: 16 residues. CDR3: CASSEVSGSATDTQYF. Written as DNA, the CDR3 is TGTGCCAGCAGTGAAGTTAGCGGGAGTGCGACAGATACGCAGTATTTT.

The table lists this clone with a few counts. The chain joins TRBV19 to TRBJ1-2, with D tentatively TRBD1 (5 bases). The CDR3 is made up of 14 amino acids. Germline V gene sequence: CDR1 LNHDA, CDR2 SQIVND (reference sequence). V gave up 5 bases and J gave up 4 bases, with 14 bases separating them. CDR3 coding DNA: TGTGCCAGTAGTGCCCGGGAGAGGGGCTATGGCTACACCTTC. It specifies CASSARERGYGYTF.

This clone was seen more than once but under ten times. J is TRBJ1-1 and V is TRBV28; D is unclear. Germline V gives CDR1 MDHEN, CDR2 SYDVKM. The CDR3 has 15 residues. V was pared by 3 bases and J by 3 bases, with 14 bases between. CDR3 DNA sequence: TGTGCCAGCAGTTTCCCAACCATCCGGGACACTGAAGCTTTCTTT. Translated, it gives CASSFPTIRDTEAFF.

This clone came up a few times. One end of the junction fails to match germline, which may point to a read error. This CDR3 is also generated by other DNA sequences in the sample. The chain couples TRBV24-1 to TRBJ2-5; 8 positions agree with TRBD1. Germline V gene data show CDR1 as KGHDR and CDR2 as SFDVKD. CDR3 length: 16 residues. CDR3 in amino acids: CATSDPERTGKETQYF. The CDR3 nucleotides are TGCGCCACCAGTGATCCCGAAAGGACAGGGAAGGAGACCCAGTACTTC.

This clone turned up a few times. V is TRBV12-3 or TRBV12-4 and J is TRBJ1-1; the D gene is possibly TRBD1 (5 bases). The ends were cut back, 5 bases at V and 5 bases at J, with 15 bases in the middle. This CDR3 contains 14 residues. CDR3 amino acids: CASSKVREGTEAFF. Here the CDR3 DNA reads TGTGCCAGCAGTAAGGTTAGGGAGGGGACTGAAGCTTTCTTT.

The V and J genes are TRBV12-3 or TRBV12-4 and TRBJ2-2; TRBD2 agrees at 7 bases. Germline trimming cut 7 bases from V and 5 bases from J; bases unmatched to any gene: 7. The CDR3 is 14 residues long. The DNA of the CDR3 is TGTGCCAGCACTACACCCGGGAGGACCGGGGAGCTGTTTTTT. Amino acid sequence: CASTTPGRTGELFF.

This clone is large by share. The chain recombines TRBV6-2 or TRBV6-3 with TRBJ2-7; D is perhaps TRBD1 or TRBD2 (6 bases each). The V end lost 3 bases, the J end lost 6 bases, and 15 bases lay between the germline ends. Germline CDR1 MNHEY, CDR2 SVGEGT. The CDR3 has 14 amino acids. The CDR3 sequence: CASSYPNRGLEQYF. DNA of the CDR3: TGTGCCAGCAGTTATCCCAACCGGGGGCTCGAGCAGTACTTC.

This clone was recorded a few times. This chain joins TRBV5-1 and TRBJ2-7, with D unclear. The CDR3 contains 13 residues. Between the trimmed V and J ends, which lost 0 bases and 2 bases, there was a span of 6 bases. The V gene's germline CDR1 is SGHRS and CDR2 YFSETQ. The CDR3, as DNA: TGCGCCAGCAGCTTGGCCTTCACCTACGAGCAGTACTTC. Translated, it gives CASSLAFTYEQYF. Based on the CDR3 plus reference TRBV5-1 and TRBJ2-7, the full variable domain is KAGVTQTPRYLIKTRGQQVTLSCSPISGHRSVSWYQQTPGQGLQFLFEYFSETQRNKGNFPGRFSGRQFSNSRSEMNVSTLELGDSALYLCASSLAFTYEQYFGPGTRLTVT.

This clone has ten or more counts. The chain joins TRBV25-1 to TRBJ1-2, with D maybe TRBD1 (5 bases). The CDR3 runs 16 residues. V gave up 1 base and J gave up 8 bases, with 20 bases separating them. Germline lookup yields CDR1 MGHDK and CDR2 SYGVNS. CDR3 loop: CASSEWGGGARGGYTF. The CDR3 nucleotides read TGTGCCAGCAGTGAATGGGGTGGCGGGGCTCGGGGAGGCTACACCTTC.

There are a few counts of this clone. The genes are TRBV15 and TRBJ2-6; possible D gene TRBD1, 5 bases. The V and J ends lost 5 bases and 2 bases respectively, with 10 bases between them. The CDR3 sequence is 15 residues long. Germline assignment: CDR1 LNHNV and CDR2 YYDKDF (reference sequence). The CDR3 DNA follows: TGTGCCACCAGCTCCCACAGGACTGGGGCCAACGTCCTGACTTTC. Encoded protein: CATSSHRTGANVLTF. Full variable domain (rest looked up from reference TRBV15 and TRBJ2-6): DAMVIQNPRYQVTQFGKPVTLSCSQTLNHNVMYWYQQKSSQAPKLLFHYYDKDFNNEADTPDNFQSRRPNTSFCFLDIRSPGLGDTAMYLCATSSHRTGANVLTFGAGSRLTVL.

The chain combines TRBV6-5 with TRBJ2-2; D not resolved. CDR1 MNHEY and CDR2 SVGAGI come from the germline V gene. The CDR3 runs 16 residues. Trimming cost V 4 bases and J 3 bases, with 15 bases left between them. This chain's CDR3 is CASSSRSTRDTGELFF. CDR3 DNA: TGTGCCAGCAGTTCTCGGTCAACCCGTGACACCGGGGAGCTGTTTTTT.

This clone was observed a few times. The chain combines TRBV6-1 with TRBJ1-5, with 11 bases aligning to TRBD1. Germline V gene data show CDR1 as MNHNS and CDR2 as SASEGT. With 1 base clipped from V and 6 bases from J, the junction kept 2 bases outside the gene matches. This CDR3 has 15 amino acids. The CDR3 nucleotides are TGTGCCAGCAGTGAAGGGACAGGGGGCGTTCAGCCCCAGCATTTT. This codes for CASSEGTGGVQPQHF.

The CDR3 protein is CASSIGGHSQHF. The CDR3 DNA sequence: TGTGCCAGTAGTATTGGAGGACATTCCCAGCATTTT. The V and J genes are TRBV19 and TRBJ1-5; D is perhaps TRBD1 (5 bases). The CDR3 sequence is 12 residues long. CDR1 and CDR2 from the germline V gene are LNHDA and SQIVND (reference sequence). Trimming stripped 3 bases from V and 11 bases from J, with 11 bases between.

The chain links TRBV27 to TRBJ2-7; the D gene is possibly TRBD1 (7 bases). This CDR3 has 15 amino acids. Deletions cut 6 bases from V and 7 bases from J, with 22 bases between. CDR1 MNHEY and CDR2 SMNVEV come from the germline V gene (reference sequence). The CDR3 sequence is CASSVPRGQGGEQYF. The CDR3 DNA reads TGTGCCAGCAGCGTACCTCGGGGGCAGGGGGGTGAGCAGTACTTC.

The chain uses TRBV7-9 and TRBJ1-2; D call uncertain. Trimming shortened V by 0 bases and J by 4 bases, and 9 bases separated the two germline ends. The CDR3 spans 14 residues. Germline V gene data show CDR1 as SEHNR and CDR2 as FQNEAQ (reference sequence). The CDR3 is CASSLALEPYGYTF. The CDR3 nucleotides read TGTGCCAGCAGCTTAGCGCTGGAACCCTATGGCTACACCTTC.

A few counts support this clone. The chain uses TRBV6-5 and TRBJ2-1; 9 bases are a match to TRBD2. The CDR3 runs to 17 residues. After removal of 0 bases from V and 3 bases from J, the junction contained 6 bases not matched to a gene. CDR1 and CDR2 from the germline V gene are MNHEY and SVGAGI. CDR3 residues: CASSYSPLAGIYNEQFF. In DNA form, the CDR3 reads TGTGCCAGCAGTTACTCCCCCCTAGCGGGAATCTACAATGAGCAGTTCTTC.

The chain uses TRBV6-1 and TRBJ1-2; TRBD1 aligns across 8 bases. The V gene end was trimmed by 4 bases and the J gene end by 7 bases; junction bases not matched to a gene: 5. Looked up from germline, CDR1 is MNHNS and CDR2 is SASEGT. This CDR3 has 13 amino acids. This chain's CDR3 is CASSVSDRVGYTF. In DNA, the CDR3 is TGTGCCAGCAGTGTCTCGGACAGGGTTGGCTACACCTTC.

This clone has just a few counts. The CDR3 sequence: CASSGGAGGGETQYF. The CDR3 DNA reads TGTGCCAGCAGTGGGGGGGCGGGAGGTGGAGAGACCCAGTACTTC. The gene calls are TRBV2 and TRBJ2-5; TRBD2 aligns across 8 bases. V dropped 4 bases and J dropped 4; count of bases not matched to a gene: 8. The CDR3 loop spans 15 amino acids. Germline V gene data show CDR1 as SNHLY and CDR2 as FYNNEI.

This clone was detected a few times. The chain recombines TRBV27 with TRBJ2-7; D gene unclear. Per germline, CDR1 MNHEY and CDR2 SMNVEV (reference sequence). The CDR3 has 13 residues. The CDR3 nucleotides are TGTGCGTCCGGTTGGTGCCCTCACTACGAGCAGTACTTC. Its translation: CASGWCPHYEQYF.

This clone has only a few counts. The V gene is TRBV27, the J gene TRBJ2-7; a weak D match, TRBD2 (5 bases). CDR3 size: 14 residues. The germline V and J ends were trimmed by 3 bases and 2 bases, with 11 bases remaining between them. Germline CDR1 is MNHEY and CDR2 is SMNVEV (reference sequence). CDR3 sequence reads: CASSLSASPYEQYF. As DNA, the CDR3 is TGTGCCAGCAGTTTGAGTGCTAGCCCCTACGAGCAGTACTTC.

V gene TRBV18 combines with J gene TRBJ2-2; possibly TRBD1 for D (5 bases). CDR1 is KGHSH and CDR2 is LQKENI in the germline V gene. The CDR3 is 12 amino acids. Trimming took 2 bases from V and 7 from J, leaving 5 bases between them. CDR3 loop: CASSPDSGELFF. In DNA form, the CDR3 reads TGTGCCAGCTCACCAGACAGCGGGGAGCTGTTTTTT.

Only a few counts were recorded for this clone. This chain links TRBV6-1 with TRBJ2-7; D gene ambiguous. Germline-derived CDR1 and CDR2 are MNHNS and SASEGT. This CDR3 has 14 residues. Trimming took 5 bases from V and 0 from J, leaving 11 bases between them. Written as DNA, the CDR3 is TGTGCCAGCAGTCAACAGCTGCCCTCCTACGAGCAGTACTTC. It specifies CASSQQLPSYEQYF.

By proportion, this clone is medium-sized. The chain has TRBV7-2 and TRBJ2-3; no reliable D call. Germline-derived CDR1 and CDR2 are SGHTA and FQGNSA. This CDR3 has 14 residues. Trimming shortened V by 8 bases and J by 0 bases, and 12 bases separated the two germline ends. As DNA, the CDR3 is TGTGCCAGCGAAAAACAGACTAGCACAGATACGCAGTATTTT. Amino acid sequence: CASEKQTSTDTQYF.

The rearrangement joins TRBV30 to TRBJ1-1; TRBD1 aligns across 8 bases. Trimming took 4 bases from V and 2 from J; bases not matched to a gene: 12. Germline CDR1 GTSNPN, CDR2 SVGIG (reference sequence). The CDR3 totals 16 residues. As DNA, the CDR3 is TGTGCCTGGACGATGGGAGACGGGACAGGAAACACTGAAGCTTTCTTT. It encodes CAWTMGDGTGNTEAFF.

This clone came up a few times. As DNA, the CDR3 is TGTGCCAGCAGTTGGAGGGCAGAGACCCAGTACTTC. Its protein product is CASSWRAETQYF. The chain is built from TRBV12-3 or TRBV12-4 and TRBJ2-5, with D perhaps TRBD2 (6 bases). CDR3 length: 12 amino acids. With 4 bases removed from V and 4 bases from J, the gap between germline ends came to 7 bases.